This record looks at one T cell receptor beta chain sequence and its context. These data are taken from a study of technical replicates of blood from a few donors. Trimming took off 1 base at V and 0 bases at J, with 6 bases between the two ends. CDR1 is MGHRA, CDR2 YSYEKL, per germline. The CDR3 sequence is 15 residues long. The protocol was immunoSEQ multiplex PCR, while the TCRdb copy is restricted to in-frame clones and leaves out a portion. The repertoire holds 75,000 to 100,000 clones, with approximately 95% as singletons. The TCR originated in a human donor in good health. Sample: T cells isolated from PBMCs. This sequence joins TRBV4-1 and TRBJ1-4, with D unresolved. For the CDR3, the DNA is TGCGCCAGCAGCCAAGGGACTTCAACTAATGAAAAACTGTTTTTT. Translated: CASSQGTSTNEKLFF.